A single sample gave rise to the 15 T cell receptor beta chains below, sequenced in a study of regulatory dendritic cells for organ transplantation. The table came from immunoSEQ multiplex PCR; TCRdb's copy has only in-frame clones and leaves some out. The sample lists a few thousand clones; around three fifths were seen once. Sequencing was performed on memory CD8+ T cells from blood. The sample's subset: CD45RO+ memory T cells. These receptors originate from a human donor in good health.

The V and J genes are TRBV11-3 and TRBJ2-1; perhaps TRBD2 as D (6 bases). Trimming stripped 4 bases from V and 6 bases from J, with 13 bases between. Germline V CDR1 and CDR2: SGHNT, YENEEA. This CDR3 is 14 amino acids long. The chain's CDR3 is CASSSSRGGNEQFF. For the CDR3, the DNA is TGTGCCAGCAGCTCTTCAAGGGGAGGCAATGAGCAGTTCTTC.

This chain links TRBV2 with TRBJ2-1, with 8 nucleotides matching TRBD1. CDR3 size: 14 residues. The junction had 3 bases not matched to a gene; V was cut back by 6 bases and J by 2 bases. Germline V gene lookup returns CDR1 SNHLY and CDR2 FYNNEI. CDR3 region: CASRSGQAYNEQFF. CDR3 nucleotides: TGTGCCAGCAGATCGGGACAGGCCTACAATGAGCAGTTCTTC.

The chain uses TRBV9 and TRBJ1-1; D is undetermined. The CDR3 is 13 residues long. V dropped 0 bases and J dropped 6 bases, with 9 bases sitting between them. The germline V gene encodes CDR1 SGDLS and CDR2 YYNGEE. The CDR3 DNA is TGTGCCAGCAGCGTAGATGTGACTTCTGAAGCTTTCTTT. This codes for CASSVDVTSEAFF.

The chain carries TRBV2 and TRBJ2-6; D remains ambiguous. The V end was cut by 6 bases, the J end by 0 bases, with 9 bases between. This CDR3 has 15 amino acids. Per the germline V gene, CDR1 is SNHLY and CDR2 is FYNNEI. CDR3 nucleotides: TGTGCCAGCAGGATAGATATCTCTGGGGCCAACGTCCTGACTTTC. Translation gives CASRIDISGANVLTF.

The sample holds one count of this clone. The chain links TRBV5-1 to TRBJ2-1; 8 bases line up with TRBD2. The CDR3 loop spans 16 amino acids. Per the germline V gene, CDR1 is SGHRS and CDR2 is YFSETQ. Trimming removed 1 base from V and 4 bases from J; junction bases left unmatched: 7. The CDR3 sequence is CASSLFTSGSYNEQFF. Here the CDR3 DNA reads TGCGCCAGCAGCTTGTTTACTAGCGGAAGTTACAATGAGCAGTTCTTC.

V and J are TRBV2 and TRBJ2-4; a weak D match, TRBD2 (6 bases). Trimming shortened V by 6 bases and J by 9 bases, and 21 bases separated the two germline ends. The CDR3 is made up of 15 amino acids. Germline CDR1 and CDR2: SNHLY and FYNNEI. The CDR3 protein is CASRVAASSLGIQYF. DNA of the CDR3: TGTGCCAGCAGGGTAGCGGCCAGTTCCCTTGGCATTCAGTACTTC. The whole variable domain, remainder taken from reference TRBV2 and TRBJ2-4, is EPEVTQTPSHQVTQMGQEVILRCVPISNHLYFYWYRQILGQKVEFLVSFYNNEISEKSEIFDDQFSVERPDGSNFTLKIRSTKLEDSAMYFCASRVAASSLGIQYFGAGTRLSVL.

The V gene is TRBV7-9, the J gene TRBJ2-2; 7 nucleotides agree with TRBD1. V lost 4 bases and J lost 5; bases outside the gene matches: 4. The CDR3 contains 14 residues. The germline V gene encodes CDR1 SEHNR and CDR2 FQNEAQ (reference sequence). DNA for the CDR3: TGTGCCAGCAGCTACAGGGGTTATACCGGGGAGCTGTTTTTT. It encodes CASSYRGYTGELFF.

This clone was picked up a small number of times. The CDR3 DNA reads TGTGCCAGTAGTATAGGGGCGACAGCCGAGATGAACACTGAAGCTTTCTTT. Its translation is CASSIGATAEMNTEAFF. The chain is built from TRBV19 and TRBJ1-1; TRBD1 might be the D (5 bases). The CDR3 consists of 17 residues. V gave up 1 base and J gave up 0 bases, with 15 bases separating them. The germline V gene encodes CDR1 LNHDA and CDR2 SQIVND (reference sequence).

V gene TRBV6-1 combines with J gene TRBJ2-7; maybe TRBD1 (6 bases). Trimming shortened V by 0 bases and J by 0 bases, and 6 bases separated the two germline ends. In germline, CDR1 is MNHNS, CDR2 SASEGT. This CDR3 has 14 amino acids. The CDR3 reads CASSEADSSYEQYF. The DNA for the CDR3 is TGTGCCAGCAGTGAAGCGGACAGCTCCTACGAGCAGTACTTC.

This clone rates as medium-sized. DNA of the CDR3: TGCGCCAGCAGCCAAGACAGAACTAACTATGGCTACACCTTC. Its protein is CASSQDRTNYGYTF. The chain uses TRBV4-1 and TRBJ1-2; D uncertain. Germline V gene sequence: CDR1 MGHRA, CDR2 YSYEKL. Trimming removed 0 bases from V and 0 bases from J, with 5 bases in between. The CDR3 totals 14 residues.

The V and J genes are TRBV2 and TRBJ2-1, with 8 bases lining up with TRBD2. Trimming took 4 bases from V and 8 from J; bases not matched to a gene: 4. The length of the CDR3 is 13 residues. Per germline, CDR1 SNHLY and CDR2 FYNNEI. In DNA, the CDR3 is TGTGCCAGCAGTGGACTAGCGATCGATGAGCAGTTCTTC. It translates to CASSGLAIDEQFF.

This chain joins TRBV6-5 and TRBJ1-1, with a possible D match to TRBD1 (6 bases). The CDR3 is 14 amino acids. The germline gives CDR1 MNHEY, CDR2 SVGAGI. Deletions cut 2 bases from V and 4 bases from J, with 11 bases between. CDR3 residues: CASSYRGAPTEAFF. CDR3 bases: TGTGCCAGCAGTTACCGGGGGGCCCCCACTGAAGCTTTCTTT.

The chain employs TRBV5-6 and TRBJ2-2; tentative D call: TRBD1 (5 bases). The V end was cut by 1 base, the J end by 6 bases, with 7 bases between. Germline V gene sequence: CDR1 SGHDT, CDR2 YYEEEE. The CDR3 covers 13 residues. CDR3 coding DNA: TGTGCCAGCAGCTTGCCAGGGTCCGGGGAGCTGTTTTTT. Its translation is CASSLPGSGELFF.

The rearrangement links TRBV7-9 to TRBJ1-2; D is unresolved. Trimming took off 2 bases at V and 3 bases at J, with 4 bases between the two ends. CDR1 SEHNR and CDR2 FQNEAQ come from the germline V gene (reference sequence). CDR3 length: 12 amino acids. The CDR3 here is CASSLSDYGYTF. CDR3 coding DNA: TGTGCCAGCAGCTTAAGCGACTATGGCTACACCTTC.

The chain carries TRBV28 and TRBJ1-4, with 9 bases matching TRBD1. Trimming at V came to 4 bases and at J to 7 bases, leaving 7 bases not matched to a gene. Germline values: CDR1 MDHEN, CDR2 SYDVKM. This CDR3 has 15 residues. This chain's CDR3 is CASSSTGGAGEKLFF. In DNA form, the CDR3 reads TGTGCCAGCAGTTCCACAGGGGGCGCCGGTGAAAAACTGTTTTTT.